This TCR beta chain stems from a study of patients and donors after allogeneic stem cell transplantation. TCRdb recomputed calls from the RT-PCR reads with MiXCR, one row per CDR3 protein. The sample yields 900,000 to 1,000,000 distinct CDR3 sequences, roughly 18% seen once. CDR1 LGHNA and CDR2 YNFKEQ come from the germline V gene. Germline trimming cut 0 bases from V and 3 bases from J; bases unmatched to any gene: 11. This CDR3 is built from 18 residues. This chain links TRBV4-2 with TRBJ2-3, with 8 bases matching TRBD1. The sequence was collected from a human donor who was either an allogeneic HSCT recipient or a stem cell or donor lymphocyte infusion donor (not recorded which). It is not recorded whose cells these are; they may come from a transplant donor. The sequenced material came from blood, either unsorted or a sorted T cell fraction (not recorded which). DNA of the CDR3: TGTGCCAGCAGCCAAGATAAGAGGGCAGGGGGCCTAACAGATACGCAGTATTTT. This codes for CASSQDKRAGGLTDTQYF.